This T cell receptor beta chain was sequenced for a study of T cell responses to AZD1222 COVID-19 vaccine. About the study: The study pooled second doses at about 4 or about 12 weeks.

Sequencing used immunoSEQ multiplex PCR; TCRdb keeps in-frame clones, though not all of them. This table has more than 110,000 clones, 80% to 95% appearing once. CDR1 SGHDN and CDR2 FVKESK come from the germline V gene. The junction had 11 bases not matched to a gene; V was cut back by 0 bases and J by 7 bases. The CDR3 totals 17 residues. This receptor was obtained from an adult in good health. The chain combines TRBV14 with TRBJ1-5; 8 bases map to TRBD1. Sample: peripheral blood, taken on day 0 of AZD1222 vaccination. The CDR3 reads CASSQEGAGGEVQPQHF. CDR3 bases: TGTGCCAGCAGCCAAGAAGGAGCAGGGGGCGAAGTACAGCCCCAGCATTTT.